A single T cell receptor (beta chain) is shown here with its context. What this receptor recognizes is not known. Base qualities are not provided; no much larger clone lies one nucleotide away. Donors were healthy HIV-negative adults with no recently reported acute infections or vaccinations. Every donor was a Caucasian adult living in Nashville, Tennessee, USA. CD8 memory samples consisted of magnetically selected CD45RO+ cells combined with CCR7-negative CD45RA+ effector memory (TemRA) cells. After blood collection by leukapheresis, PBMCs were isolated using Ficoll-Histopaque density gradient centrifugation and then cryopreserved in the vapor phase of liquid nitrogen. Analytical flow cytometry was used to check the purity and quantity of every magnetically sorted T cell population. Each sorted fraction had its genomic DNA isolated and then quantified by UV absorbance on a Nanodrop 2000c. Using the deep immunoSEQ assay, multiplex PCR amplified TCR CDR3 regions from genomic DNA. Extracted genomic DNA from each cell subset was spread evenly across all wells of several immunoSEQ 96-well plates, with each plate serving as a replicate. For sorted subsets, each replicate PCR was loaded with about 0.2 ug genomic DNA, equivalent to approximately 27,000 T cell genomes. Purified libraries were measured with a Qubit 3.0 fluorometer, size-checked on a Bioanalyzer 2100, and measured again with the KAPA Library Quantification kit. A separate single-read 150-cycle Illumina NextSeq 550 flow cell was used to sequence each immunoSEQ 96-well plate. The original pipeline was this. Because the immunoSEQ output included only junctional sequences and no quality scores, the filtering could not be the same as the filtering used for full-length reads. Sequences were annotated with PyIR, a Python wrapper for IgBLAST v1.9, using IMGT germline references to assign V/J genes and CDR3. Reads with weak V/J assignments (E-value above 1e-6), missing CDR3, stop codons, out-of-frame junctions, or ambiguous translated residues were removed. A V3J clonotype was defined by an identical inferred V gene, J gene, and CDR3 amino acid sequence. The percentage overlap between two repertoires was calculated by dividing the number of shared unique clonotypes by the size of the smaller repertoire. RTK rarefaction, the Chao1 estimator, and Recon v2.1 estimates of unobserved clonotypes were used to assess repertoire richness. Generation probabilities for all TCRbeta clonotypes obtained by the gDNA method from a few donors were computed using OLGA. Here the immuneACCESS table is served through TCRdb, limited to in-frame sequences with V and J called. Missing clones are a known gap in these copies; in checked studies unresolved V genes cover under half, and the rest lacks a known reason. The V and J calls and clone size are taken from that table; D and trimming were inferred from the DNA. The sample contains about 690,000 clones, about 90% of them found a single time. The top ten constitute 30% to 40% of the sample.

The entry originates in a study of shared clonotypes between healthy human individuals (TCRdb year 2020). With regard to the full study: The cohort included a few men and two women between 18 and 49 years of age. To estimate repertoire size and how much clonotypes are shared between individuals, the study performed deep sequencing of blood TCR repertoires from roughly five healthy adults. For each donor, CD4 naive and CD4 memory were each given three plates, CD8 naive was given two plates, and CD8 memory was given one plate. Leukapheresis yielded between about 0.9 and 8.9 billion PBMCs per donor. Different laboratories and diverse techniques were used to prepare libraries and sequence TCR repertoires, to increase sequencing depth and limit assay-specific biases. The full study reports these points: Pairwise subsampling indicated that sequencing depth was expected to affect the degree of clonotype sharing among donors. Larger estimated clonotype richness was generally found for naive subsets than for memory subsets. Sampling was limited to blood, and TCR repertoires in tissue likely differ from TCR repertoires in blood. Clonotypes shared by all four sorted-subset donors showed higher generation probabilities than non-shared clonotypes. Because the study included only a small number of donors, the genetic and exposure-history diversity represented was limited. Sharing across a few donors was observed for around 4.8% of naive CD4, less than 4% of naive CD8, over 2% of memory CD4, and roughly 0.4% of memory CD8 clonotypes. Incomplete sequencing was indicated by rarefaction of sorted-subset datasets, despite the large sequencing depth.

Sequenced: memory CD8+ T cells from PBMCs. The cell subset or site tag for this specimen amounts to: CD45RO+ cells pooled with CCR7-negative TemRA cells. This clonotype originated in a young man in good health. Some clones in this sample may be carry-over from other donors' samples.

The CDR3 region has the sequence CASSFPGLFNEQFF. In nucleotides, the sequence is TGTGCCAGCAGTTTTCCGGGACTTTTCAATGAGCAGTTCTTC. The rearranged segments are TRBV28 and TRBJ2-1; matching of 6 bases hints at TRBD2 as the D gene. V drops 3 bases and J drops 6 bases, leaving 12 bases in between. The CDR3, cysteine through phenylalanine, is 14 amino acids long. CDR3 DNA is the only sequence kept; it has 42 bases, read in frame from the first base. The germline V gene yields MDHEN for CDR1 and SYDVKM for CDR2. The reference TRBV28 and TRBJ2-1 proteins fill in what lies around the CDR3, so the full variable domain reads DVKVTQSSRYLVKRTGEKVFLECVQDMDHENMFWYRQDPGLGLRLIYFSYDVKMKEKGDIPEGYSVSREKKERFSLILESASTNQTSMYLCASSFPGLFNEQFFGPGTRLTVL.